This T cell receptor beta chain originates from a study of Graves' ophthalmopathy and Graves' hyperthyroidism. Study outcomes and limitations: Thyroid clonotypes that were expanded above 0.001 frequency mostly also appeared in blood.

This clonotype appeared many times. As yet, its antigen is unknown. The CDR3 extends over 16 amino acids. With 10 bases removed from V and 0 bases from J, the gap between germline ends came to 22 bases. CDR1 is LNHDA and CDR2 is SQIVND in the germline V gene (reference sequence). From RNA, the CDR3 regions of TCR beta chains were amplified and sequenced. HTBI primers were used in a first-round RT-PCR, which preceded a second-round multiplex PCR. TCRdb itself ran the multiplex PCR reads through MiXCR, one entry per CDR3 protein. The data hold 400,000 or so distinct CDR3 sequences, with about 17% observed a single time. Exclusion applied to patients with other autoimmune diseases, uncontrolled infections, pregnancy or lactation.

The rearrangement uses TRBV19 and TRBJ2-7; D possibly uses TRBD1 or TRBD2 (6 bases each). This clonotype was sampled from an adult woman with stable Graves' hyperthyroidism. The sequencing input was peripheral blood. CDR3 loop: CANPGGTPHPSYEQYF. The CDR3 coding sequence is TGTGCCAACCCAGGCGGGACACCACATCCCTCCTACGAGCAGTACTTC. The complete variable domain, with remaining parts taken from reference TRBV19 and TRBJ2-7, reads DGGITQSPKYLFRKEGQNVTLSCEQNLNHDAMYWYRQDPGQGLRLIYYSQIVNDFQKGDIAEGYSVSREKKESFPLTVTSAQKNPTAFYLCANPGGTPHPSYEQYFGPGTRLTVT.